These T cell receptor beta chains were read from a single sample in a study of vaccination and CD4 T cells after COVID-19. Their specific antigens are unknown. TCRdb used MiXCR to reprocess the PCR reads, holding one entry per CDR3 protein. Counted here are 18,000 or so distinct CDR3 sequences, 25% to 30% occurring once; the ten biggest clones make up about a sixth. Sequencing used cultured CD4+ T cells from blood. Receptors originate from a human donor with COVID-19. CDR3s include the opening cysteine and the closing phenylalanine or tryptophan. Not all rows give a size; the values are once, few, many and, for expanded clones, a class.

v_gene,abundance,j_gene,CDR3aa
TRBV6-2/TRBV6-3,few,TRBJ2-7,CASSYSEDRPVYEQYF
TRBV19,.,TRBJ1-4,CASSIGRQGIGEKLFF
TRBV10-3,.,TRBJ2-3,CAISPLAGVSTDTQYF
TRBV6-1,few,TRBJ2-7,CASRPGLGREQYF
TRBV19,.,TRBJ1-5,CASSAGGGNQPQHF
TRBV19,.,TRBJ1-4,CASSPGVKLFF
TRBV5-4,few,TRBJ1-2,CASSSDPGPRWSSGYTF
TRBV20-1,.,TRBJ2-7,CSARTGTGIAYEQYF
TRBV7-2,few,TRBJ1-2,CASSLQGMDYGYTF
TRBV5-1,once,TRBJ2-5,CASSPGPAIETQYF
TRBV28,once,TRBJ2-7,CASSLSPGSTYEQYF
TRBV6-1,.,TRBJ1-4,CASVSRESNEKLFF
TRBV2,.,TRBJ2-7,CASGDRGLQYEQYF
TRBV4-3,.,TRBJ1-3,CASSQDGGARGNTIYF
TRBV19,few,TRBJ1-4,CASSIWGTAKEKLFF
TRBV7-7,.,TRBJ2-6,CASSLGTSGANVLTF
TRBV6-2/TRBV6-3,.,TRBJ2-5,CASANAGGETQYF
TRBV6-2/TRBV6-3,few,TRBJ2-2,CASILGGNTGELFF
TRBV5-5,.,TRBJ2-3,CASSSGNRVIADTQYF
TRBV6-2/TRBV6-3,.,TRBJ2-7,CASTTSYYEQYF
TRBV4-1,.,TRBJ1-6,CARSYNSPLHF
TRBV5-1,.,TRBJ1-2,CASSKLDGNYGYTF
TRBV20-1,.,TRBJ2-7,CSATNDRGYEQYF
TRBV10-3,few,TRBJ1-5,CAISDPGTAGGQPQHF
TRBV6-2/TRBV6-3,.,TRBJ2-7,CASSRQGTHYEQYF
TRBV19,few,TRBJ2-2,CASSTRPRGNTGELFF
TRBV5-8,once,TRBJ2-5,CASSPLRQASQETQYF
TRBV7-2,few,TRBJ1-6,CASTTGSNNSPLHF
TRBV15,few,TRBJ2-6,CATSPPDRGRANVLTF